A selection of T cell receptor beta chains follows, all from one sample in a study of T cell responses to AZD1222 COVID-19 vaccine. The table came from immunoSEQ multiplex PCR; TCRdb's copy has only in-frame clones and leaves some out. The sample shows about 130,000 clones, around 92% of them seen only once. Material: peripheral blood, obtained 28 days after the second AZD1222 dose. All receptors come from an adult who received the AZD1222 COVID-19 vaccine. The CDR3 runs from the conserved cysteine through the conserved F or W. A D gene is named only where the DNA matches it firmly. Not every row has a clone size; where given, it reads once, few, many or a size class.

clone_size	v_call	d_call	j_call	cdr3_nt	cdr3_aa
-	TRBV10-2	-	TRBJ2-3	TGCGCCAGCGCCATTGGGGATACGCAGTATTTT	CASAIGDTQYF
-	TRBV6-4	-	TRBJ2-5	TGTGCCAGAAGAGATTGGGGAGAGACCCAGTACTTC	CARRDWGETQYF
once	TRBV11-2	-	TRBJ2-2	TGTGCCAGCAGCCTCCGGGCCTTGAACACCGGGGAGCTGTTTTTT	CASSLRALNTGELFF
once	TRBV2	-	TRBJ2-7	TGTGCCAGCAGTGACAGGGGCCCGCAGACGACCTACGAGCAGTACTTC	CASSDRGPQTTYEQYF
-	TRBV14	TRBD1	TRBJ2-7	TGTGCCAGCAGCCAAGGTTTCGGGACAGGAGTCTACGAGCAGTACTTC	CASSQGFGTGVYEQYF
-	TRBV6-2/TRBV6-3	TRBD2	TRBJ2-1	TGTGCCAGCAGTTACTCAGCGGGAGGGCTGTACAATGAGCAGTTCTTC	CASSYSAGGLYNEQFF
-	TRBV14	TRBD2	TRBJ2-3	TGTGCCAGCAGCTTCTGGGGTAGCGGGAGTGCAGATACGCAGTATTTT	CASSFWGSGSADTQYF
-	TRBV19	-	TRBJ2-1	TGTGCCAGTAGTTTTCCCCTGGGAAGCTACAATGAGCAGTTCTTC	CASSFPLGSYNEQFF
-	TRBV18	TRBD1	TRBJ1-6	TGTGCCAGCTCACCGGGACAGGGGGCTAATTCACCCCTCCACTTT	CASSPGQGANSPLHF
-	TRBV19	TRBD1	TRBJ2-2	TGTGCCAGTAGTATAGCCGGACAGGCCAACACCGGGGAGCTGTTTTTT	CASSIAGQANTGELFF
-	TRBV29-1	-	TRBJ1-1	TGCAGCGTTGAAGGGTTGCAGCCAAATGAGCTGATGACTGAAGCTTTCTTT	CSVEGLQPNELMTEAFF
once	TRBV30	TRBD1	TRBJ1-1	TGTGCCTGGAGTAGAGGACAGGGAATTACTGAAGCTTTCTTT	CAWSRGQGITEAFF
-	TRBV5-1	-	TRBJ1-5	TGCGCCAGCAGCTTGGTCCCAGGGAGTCAGCCCCAGCATTTT	CASSLVPGSQPQHF
-	TRBV28	-	TRBJ2-3	TGTGCCAGCAGTTTCCCCGGGACTCCCTCGGGCACGCAGTATTTT	CASSFPGTPSGTQYF
-	TRBV7-8	-	TRBJ1-2	TGTGCCAGCAGCTTCCAGACCGATTATGGCTACACCTTC	CASSFQTDYGYTF
-	TRBV11-2	-	TRBJ1-1	TGTGCCACGCAACAGGGTACGAACACTGAAGCTTTCTTT	CATQQGTNTEAFF
-	TRBV7-2	-	TRBJ1-2	TGTGCCAGCAGGTTCCCGACCCCGGCAGGGGCTGGCTACACCTTC	CASRFPTPAGAGYTF
-	TRBV4-2	TRBD2	TRBJ2-2	TGTGCCAGCAGCCAAGAAGGGGCGGGAGGAACCGGGGAGCTGTTTTTT	CASSQEGAGGTGELFF
-	TRBV6-2/TRBV6-3	-	TRBJ2-3	TGTGCCAGCAGTTACTCTTCAGATACGCAGTATTTT	CASSYSSDTQYF
-	TRBV11-1	-	TRBJ1-1	TGTGCCAGCAAATACGGCAGGCTTAACACTGAAGCTTTCTTT	CASKYGRLNTEAFF
-	TRBV7-7	-	TRBJ1-5	TGTGCCAGCAGCTTGAACCAGCCCCAGCATTTT	CASSLNQPQHF
-	TRBV4-1	-	TRBJ2-1	TGCGCCAGCAGCCAAGGGACAGCAAGGGCTGGTGAGCAGTTCTTC	CASSQGTARAGEQFF
-	TRBV6-2/TRBV6-3	-	TRBJ1-5	TGTGCCAGCAGTTACCGCGCCAGCAATCAGCCCCAGCATTTT	CASSYRASNQPQHF
-	TRBV24-1	TRBD2	TRBJ2-7	TGTGCCACCAGTGGGGCTAGCGGCTCCTACGAGCAGTACTTC	CATSGASGSYEQYF
-	TRBV9	-	TRBJ1-1	TGTGCCAGCAGCGTGCAGAGCAACACTGAAGCTTTCTTT	CASSVQSNTEAFF
-	TRBV11-2	TRBD2	TRBJ2-5	TGTGCCAGCAGCTTAGGTTTACTAGCGGGAGTGTCGACGGAGACCCAGTACTTC	CASSLGLLAGVSTETQYF
once	TRBV10-3	-	TRBJ2-2	TGTGCCATCGTTGGGACAAACACCGGGGAGCTGTTTTTT	CAIVGTNTGELFF
-	TRBV7-9	-	TRBJ2-2	TGTGCCAGCAGTCGTGACCTGAACACCGGGGAGCTGTTTTTT	CASSRDLNTGELFF
-	TRBV6-6	TRBD1	TRBJ1-1	TGTGCCAGCAGTTACCGGACAGGGGGCGACACTGAAGCTTTCTTT	CASSYRTGGDTEAFF
-	TRBV28	TRBD1	TRBJ1-4	TGTGCCAGCAGTTTGGGGACAGGGGCAACTAATGAAAAACTGTTTTTT	CASSLGTGATNEKLFF
-	TRBV2	-	TRBJ2-2	TGTGCCAGCAGTGGGGGGCGAACCGGGGAGCTGTTTTTT	CASSGGRTGELFF
-	TRBV11-2	TRBD1	TRBJ1-4	TGTGCCAGCAGCCCCGGGACAGAAAATGAAAAACTGTTTTTT	CASSPGTENEKLFF
few	TRBV29-1	TRBD1	TRBJ2-7	TGCAGCGTTGAAGATGACAGGGGGCTCTACGAGCAGTACTTC	CSVEDDRGLYEQYF
-	TRBV6-2/TRBV6-3	-	TRBJ1-2	TGTGCCAGCAGTCCCCGACAGGACCACCTACTCAACTATGGCTACACCTTC	CASSPRQDHLLNYGYTF
-	TRBV28	-	TRBJ1-5	TGTGCCAGCAGTCCAGACATTATTAGCCGCAATCAGCCCCAGCATTTT	CASSPDIISRNQPQHF
-	TRBV3-1/TRBV3-2	-	TRBJ2-7	TGTGCCAGCAGCCAAAGGGGTGCAGGGAAACCCTACGAGCAGTACTTC	CASSQRGAGKPYEQYF
once	TRBV2	-	TRBJ1-1	TGTGCCAGCAGTGAACAGGGGTCAGGTGGTACTGAAGCTTTCTTT	CASSEQGSGGTEAFF
-	TRBV14	-	TRBJ2-1	TGTGCCAGCAGCCCACGGGACTTCAGAGGATCCTACAATGAGCAGTTCTTC	CASSPRDFRGSYNEQFF
-	TRBV28	-	TRBJ1-5	TGTGCCAGCAGTTTATCTAGGGGGGCGTTGGGCAATCAGCCCCAGCATTTT	CASSLSRGALGNQPQHF
-	TRBV4-2	-	TRBJ1-6	TGTGCCAGCAGCCAAGATGTAAGCCCTAGGGATAATTCACCCCTCCACTTT	CASSQDVSPRDNSPLHF
-	TRBV5-6	TRBD1	TRBJ2-2	TGTGCCAGCAGCTTGGAGACAGGGGCCGGGGAGCTGTTTTTT	CASSLETGAGELFF
-	TRBV6-5	TRBD2	TRBJ2-7	TGTGCCAGCAGCGGGACTAGCGGCTACGAGCAGTACTTC	CASSGTSGYEQYF